The 22 T cell receptor beta chains presented below share a single source sample, sequenced in a study of cytomegalovirus exposure and HLA in healthy donors. The PCR used 60 Vbeta and 13 Jbeta primers. This table comes from immunoSEQ multiplex PCR, and its TCRdb copy is limited to in-frame clones, with some not included. The sample lists about 140,000 clones, around three quarters occurring once. Sequencing was carried out using PBMCs. These receptors originate from a man aged 25 to 45 in good health and CMV-seronegative.

The chain has TRBV5-8 and TRBJ1-1; D uncertain. V was clipped by 1 base and J by 0 bases, with 13 bases between them. The CDR3 sequence is 16 residues long. The germline gives CDR1 SGHTS, CDR2 YDEGEE. CDR3 sequence (DNA): TGTGCCAGCAGCTTGTCATGGGTTAGCTTGAACACTGAAGCTTTCTTT. It specifies CASSLSWVSLNTEAFF.

This clone was picked up a small number of times. The gene calls are TRBV13 and TRBJ2-3, with D hard to call. Per germline, CDR1 PRHDT and CDR2 FYEKMQ (reference sequence). Between the trimmed V and J ends, which lost 7 bases and 4 bases, there was a span of 15 bases. The CDR3 loop spans 14 amino acids. CDR3 DNA: TGTGCCAGCACCCCCACCCTAGAGGCAGATACGCAGTATTTT. It yields the protein CASTPTLEADTQYF.

This rearrangement joins TRBV15 to TRBJ1-3, with D possibly being TRBD1 (5 bases). In germline, CDR1 is LNHNV, CDR2 YYDKDF (reference sequence). This CDR3 spans 19 amino acids. The ends were cut back, 2 bases at V and 3 bases at J, with 23 bases in the middle. In DNA form, the CDR3 reads TGTGCCACCAGCAGACCCTTTGCACAGCCCGGGGGAATTGGAAACACCATATATTTT. This encodes CATSRPFAQPGGIGNTIYF.

The chain carries TRBV4-1 and TRBJ2-2; unclear D gene. Germline CDR1 MGHRA, CDR2 YSYEKL. The CDR3 sequence is 15 residues long. The ends were cut back, 4 bases at V and 3 bases at J, with 12 bases in the middle. CDR3 nucleotide sequence: TGCGCCAGCAGCCTAAACTACGCGTACACCGGGGAGCTGTTTTTT. Encoded protein: CASSLNYAYTGELFF.

The chain couples TRBV5-1 to TRBJ1-4, with 9 positions matching TRBD1. The CDR3 totals 15 residues. Germline V gives CDR1 SGHRS, CDR2 YFSETQ. J was trimmed by 4 bases and V by 5 bases; bases with no gene match: 6. The CDR3 coding sequence is TGCGCCAGCAGAGCCGGACAGGGGAATAATGAAAAACTGTTTTTT. It codes for CASRAGQGNNEKLFF.

The chain has TRBV6-5 and TRBJ1-1, with D possibly matching TRBD1 (5 bases). Trimming stripped 0 bases from V and 0 bases from J, with 8 bases between. The germline V gene has CDR1 MNHEY and CDR2 SVGAGI. The CDR3 spans 15 residues. The CDR3 bases are TGTGCCAGCAGTTACTCGCCAGGGTTGAACACTGAAGCTTTCTTT. Translated, it gives CASSYSPGLNTEAFF.

The CDR3 DNA is TGTGCCAGCAGTTTAAGCTCATGGGGGGTTGAGCCCCAGCATTTT. Its translation: CASSLSSWGVEPQHF. This chain joins TRBV28 and TRBJ1-5; the D gene is possibly TRBD1 (5 bases). V lost 2 bases and J lost 8, with 16 bases in between. The CDR3 sequence is 15 residues long. Germline V lookup: CDR1 MDHEN, CDR2 SYDVKM.

The rearrangement links TRBV6-1 to TRBJ2-3; 12 bases are shared with TRBD2. This CDR3 is 15 amino acids long. Germline CDR1 is MNHNS and CDR2 is SASEGT. V was pared by 9 bases and J by 5 bases, with 9 bases of the junction left unmatched. The DNA of the CDR3 is TGTGCCAGTGCCGCTAGCGGGGGGGCGGGAGATACGCAGTATTTT. Amino acids: CASAASGGAGDTQYF.

The chain links TRBV5-8 to TRBJ1-4; 7 bases are a match to TRBD1. The CDR3 loop spans 15 amino acids. Unmatched junction bases numbered 9, after V lost 2 bases and J lost 8 bases. Germline assignment: CDR1 SGHTS and CDR2 YDEGEE. CDR3 DNA: TGTGCCAGCAGCTTCCGCGAGGGGGCTAGGGAAAAACTGTTTTTT. Protein sequence: CASSFREGAREKLFF.

This chain connects TRBV15 to TRBJ2-1; the match to TRBD2 covers 12 bases. Germline V gives CDR1 LNHNV, CDR2 YYDKDF (reference sequence). V shed 6 bases and J 8 bases; nucleotides not matched to a gene: 14. This CDR3 contains 17 residues. The chain's CDR3 is CATRRQTSGSRRDEQFF. For the CDR3, the DNA is TGTGCCACCAGACGTCAGACTAGCGGGAGTCGAAGGGATGAGCAGTTCTTC.

This chain connects TRBV27 to TRBJ1-5; D perhaps matches TRBD1 (6 bases). V lost 6 bases, J lost 3 bases, and 9 bases lay in between. The CDR3 runs to 13 residues. CDR1 is MNHEY, CDR2 SMNVEV, per germline (reference sequence). CDR3 region: CASSTGNNQPQHF. The CDR3 DNA sequence: TGTGCCAGCAGCACAGGGAACAATCAGCCCCAGCATTTT.

This clone was observed once. The rearrangement joins TRBV25-1 to TRBJ1-5; no definite D call. With 3 bases removed from V and 7 bases from J, the gap between germline ends came to 10 bases. This CDR3 is built from 13 residues. Germline V gene sequence: CDR1 MGHDK, CDR2 SYGVNS. This chain's CDR3 is CASSEWGDQPQHF. As DNA, the CDR3 is TGTGCCAGCAGTGAGTGGGGAGACCAGCCCCAGCATTTT.

In its sample, this clone was seen once. The CDR3 protein is CASSSYRGSTEAFF. The CDR3 nucleotides read TGTGCCAGCAGCTCCTACAGGGGTAGCACTGAAGCTTTCTTT. V usage is TRBV28 and J usage is TRBJ1-1; 7 positions match TRBD1. The J segment lost 4 bases and the V segment lost 6 bases, leaving 8 bases of the junction unmatched. The germline V gene has CDR1 MDHEN and CDR2 SYDVKM. The CDR3 extends over 14 amino acids.

The chain joins TRBV19 to TRBJ2-3; 13 bases line up with TRBD2. Germline V gene lookup returns CDR1 LNHDA and CDR2 SQIVND (reference sequence). CDR3 length equals 16 residues. V lost 3 bases to trimming and J lost 6 bases; unmatched junction nucleotides: 6. The CDR3 sequence is CASSITSGGAGDTQYF. The CDR3 DNA sequence: TGTGCCAGTAGTATCACTAGCGGGGGGGCGGGGGATACGCAGTATTTT.

This clone was found once. The chain uses TRBV5-1 and TRBJ2-5; 7 nucleotides match TRBD2. Looked up from germline, CDR1 is SGHRS and CDR2 is YFSETQ. Trimming at V came to 1 base and at J to 4 bases, leaving 1 base not matched to a gene. The CDR3 spans 13 residues. The chain's CDR3 is CASSLRGRETQYF. The CDR3 DNA follows: TGCGCCAGCAGCTTGCGCGGGAGAGAGACCCAGTACTTC.

This rearrangement joins TRBV28 to TRBJ1-1; 7 bases line up with TRBD1. The CDR3 consists of 16 residues. V was pared by 2 bases and J by 1 base, with 7 bases of the junction left unmatched. Germline values: CDR1 MDHEN, CDR2 SYDVKM. The CDR3 DNA reads TGTGCCAGCAGTTTACCCCCGACAGGGACGAACACTGAAGCTTTCTTT. Residues: CASSLPPTGTNTEAFF. Together with reference TRBV28 and TRBJ1-1, the CDR3 gives the full variable domain: DVKVTQSSRYLVKRTGEKVFLECVQDMDHENMFWYRQDPGLGLRLIYFSYDVKMKEKGDIPEGYSVSREKKERFSLILESASTNQTSMYLCASSLPPTGTNTEAFFGQGTRLTVV.

The chain has TRBV28 and TRBJ2-7, with 10 positions matching TRBD2. This CDR3 is 15 amino acids long. The V gene's germline CDR1 is MDHEN and CDR2 SYDVKM. Germline trimming cut 1 base from V and 4 bases from J; bases unmatched to any gene: 4. CDR3 region: CASSLLLAGSYEQYF. In DNA, the CDR3 is TGTGCCAGCAGTTTATTACTAGCGGGGTCATACGAGCAGTACTTC.

The V and J genes are TRBV28 and TRBJ2-3, with a possible D match to TRBD2 (7 bases). The CDR3 is 15 amino acids. Trimming removed 10 bases from V and 5 bases from J, with 22 bases in between. Germline values: CDR1 MDHEN, CDR2 SYDVKM. Written as DNA, the CDR3 is TGTGCCACCTCTGGCGGGGGCCCCCCCCGAGATACGCAGTATTTT. Translation: CATSGGGPPRDTQYF.

This clone turned up a few times. CDR3 residues: CASSKGATNEKLFF. CDR3 coding DNA: TGTGCCAGCAGCAAGGGGGCAACTAATGAAAAACTGTTTTTT. The chain combines TRBV6-5 with TRBJ1-4; a weak D match, TRBD1 (6 bases). The CDR3 covers 14 residues. Germline-derived CDR1 and CDR2 are MNHEY and SVGAGI. Trimming left V 6 bases short and J 0 bases short, with 8 bases between.

This clone occurred a few times. The DNA is left out, because the CDR3 cannot be placed on it with certainty; the CDR3 is given as TCRdb lists it. The V and J genes are TRBV7-9 and TRBJ2-1; the D call TRBD2 from the table was never checked on the DNA. From germline, CDR1 is SEHNR and CDR2 FQNEAQ (reference sequence). 11 amino acids form the CDR3, both terminal residues included. The CDR3 loop reads CASTSGGEQFF.

The chain employs TRBV10-3 and TRBJ2-7, with 12 bases matching TRBD1. The ends lost 9 bases at V and 5 bases at J; junction bases unmatched: 5. This CDR3 contains 13 residues. CDR1 ENHRY and CDR2 SYGVKD come from the germline V gene. This CDR3 is CAIAGTGGDEQYF. The CDR3 nucleotides read TGTGCCATAGCCGGGACAGGGGGCGACGAGCAGTACTTC.

This sequence joins TRBV9 and TRBJ2-2, with D perhaps TRBD1 (6 bases). Germline V gene data show CDR1 as SGDLS and CDR2 as YYNGEE. The V end was cut by 2 bases, the J end by 10 bases, with 18 bases between. CDR3 length equals 15 residues. The CDR3 region has the DNA TGTGCCAGCAGCGTCTGGGACACTCAACGAGAGGAGCTGTTTTTT. This gives the protein CASSVWDTQREELFF.